One and the same sample provided the 2 T cell receptor beta chains below, sequenced in a study of tumor-infiltrating lymphocytes in primary liver carcinoma. Scientists recovered RNA and DNA together from around 20-30 mg of unsorted bulk tissue. From roughly 0.5 ug total RNA, TCR beta cDNA was generated with a primer in the constant region. Three rounds of nested multiplex PCR with slightly modified ARM-PCR produced TCR beta libraries. The first two PCR rounds used TRBV1-TRBV30 forward primers with a C-beta reverse primer, roughly 11 cycles each. TCRdb reanalysed the multiplex PCR reads using MiXCR and keeps one entry per CDR3 protein. Of roughly 20,000 distinct CDR3 sequences listed, almost 80% are singletons. Sequencing was done on a sample of liver tumor tissue from sampling region 1. Documented subset: tumor region T1, superior pole. The receptors come from a woman in her thirties with primary liver carcinoma and hepatitis B virus infection.

On this clonotype itself: One end of the junction fails to match germline, which may point to a read error. The V and J genes are TRBV11-1 and TRBJ2-2; the D call may be TRBD1 or TRBD2 (5 bases each). The CDR3 loop spans 16 amino acids. Germline-derived CDR1 and CDR2 are SGHAT and FQDESV (reference sequence). CDR3 sequence (DNA): TGTGTCAGCAGCTTAGTGGGGGATATGAACTCCGGGGAGCTGTTTTTT. This gives the protein CVSSLVGDMNSGELFF.

A word on this clonotype: This CDR3 is missing its conserved last phenylalanine or tryptophan, likely due to a read error. The chain combines TRBV4-2 with TRBJ2-7; 10 positions match TRBD1. This CDR3 contains 18 residues. The germline V gene has CDR1 LGHNA and CDR2 YNFKEQ. CDR3 region: CASGQEQLGQGGPREQYS. CDR3 DNA: TGTGCCAGCGGCCAGGAACAACTAGGACAGGGGGGACCGCGCGAGCAGTACTCC.